This TCR beta chain was identified during a study of shared clonotypes between healthy human individuals. Sequencing used immunoSEQ multiplex PCR; TCRdb keeps in-frame clones, though not all of them. Of over a million clones in the sample, approximately 68% were seen once. V was cut by 8 bases and J by 6 bases, with 10 bases left in between. The CDR3 spans 10 residues. Germline V gene sequence: CDR1 GTSNPN, CDR2 SVGIG (reference sequence). The sequencing sample was made of memory CD4+ T cells sorted from blood. Described subset: CD45RA-negative fraction. This sequence was found in a man aged 18 to 30 in good health. The chain couples TRBV30 to TRBJ1-2; possible D gene TRBD1, 6 bases. The CDR3 region is CAGGGNGYTF. The CDR3 DNA reads TGTGCCGGGGGGGGCAATGGCTACACCTTC.